These 29 T cell receptor beta chains came from one sample sequenced in a study of blood T cell repertoires in COVID-19. TCRdb keeps only in-frame clones here, not all; method: immunoSEQ multiplex PCR. The repertoire holds over 120,000 clones, with approximately 84% as singletons. The sequenced sample was peripheral blood. Every receptor here comes from a human donor in a cohort sampled during active COVID-19.

This clone is a singleton in its sample. The chain employs TRBV2 and TRBJ1-1; 7 bases fit TRBD1. In germline, CDR1 is SNHLY, CDR2 FYNNEI. The CDR3 consists of 14 residues. V shed 4 bases and J 4 bases; nucleotides not matched to a gene: 6. The CDR3 is CASSARQGFTEAFF. For the CDR3, the DNA is TGTGCCAGCAGTGCAAGACAGGGCTTCACTGAAGCTTTCTTT.

This clone is deemed large. The rearrangement uses TRBV7-6 and TRBJ2-7; no clear D gene. V was clipped by 1 base and J by 5 bases, with 9 bases between them. Germline assignment: CDR1 SGHVS and CDR2 FNYEAQ. The length of the CDR3 is 13 residues. CDR3 residues: CASSLVPFDEQYF. The CDR3 DNA reads as TGTGCCAGCAGCTTAGTTCCCTTTGACGAGCAGTACTTC.

This clone was counted a single time. The chain's CDR3 is CASSQESASGISGELFF. CDR3 DNA: TGTGCCAGCAGCCAAGAGTCAGCTAGCGGGATTAGCGGGGAGCTGTTTTTT. V gene TRBV4-2 combines with J gene TRBJ2-2; 9 bases line up with TRBD2. The CDR3 loop spans 17 amino acids. V was clipped by 0 bases and J by 7 bases; unmatched bases: 9. In germline, CDR1 is LGHNA, CDR2 YNFKEQ.

The chain joins TRBV7-9 to TRBJ1-2; D is unresolved. Germline CDR1 SEHNR, CDR2 FQNEAQ (reference sequence). The length of the CDR3 is 13 residues. Trimming removed 1 base at V and 5 bases at J, with 8 bases between. DNA for the CDR3: TGTGCCAGCAGCTTAGGGGGAGTTTATGGCTACACCTTC. It yields the protein CASSLGGVYGYTF.

Here the CDR3 DNA reads TGTGCCAGCAGCTTAGCTGGACTAGCGGCATACGAGCAGTACGTC. Translated, it gives CASSLAGLAAYEQYV. This chain uses TRBV11-2 with TRBJ2-7; 10 bases match TRBD2. CDR3 length equals 15 residues. V trimming: 1 base; J trimming: 4 bases; junction bases outside the gene matches: 4. Looked up from germline, CDR1 is SGHAT and CDR2 is FQNNGV.

This clone was recorded a few times. The chain recombines TRBV29-1 with TRBJ1-1; the D is unclear. This CDR3 contains 11 residues. V was shortened by 4 bases and J by 8 bases, with 11 bases between the two germline ends. Germline V gene sequence: CDR1 SQVTM, CDR2 ANQGSEA. The CDR3 region is CSVVYQVEAFF. For the CDR3, the DNA is TGCAGCGTTGTTTACCAGGTGGAAGCTTTCTTT. Full variable domain (remainder filled in from reference TRBV29-1 and TRBJ1-1): SAVISQKPSRDICQRGTSLTIQCQVDSQVTMMFWYRQQPGQSLTLIATANQGSEATYESGFVIDKFPISRPNLTFSTLTVSNMSPEDSSIYLCSVVYQVEAFFGQGTRLTVV.

The chain links TRBV25-1 to TRBJ2-6, with no clear D. Germline CDR1 reads MGHDK; CDR2 reads SYGVNS. The V gene lost 1 base and the J gene lost 5 bases, with 12 bases spanning the gap. The CDR3 is 16 residues long. The CDR3 nucleotides are TGTGCCAGCAGTGAATTCTCTCCCTCCCGGGCCAACGTCCTGACTTTC. Translation: CASSEFSPSRANVLTF.

The sample holds one count of this clone. The chain combines TRBV27 with TRBJ2-3; D not certain. V was cut by 3 bases and J by 5 bases, with 3 bases left in between. CDR3 length equals 11 residues. Looked up from germline, CDR1 is MNHEY and CDR2 is SMNVEV (reference sequence). The CDR3 protein is CASSFRDTQYF. The CDR3 coding sequence is TGTGCCAGCAGTTTCAGAGATACGCAGTATTTT.

V gene TRBV11-2 combines with J gene TRBJ2-3; TRBD2 agrees at 13 bases. Germline values: CDR1 SGHAT, CDR2 FQNNGV. The J segment lost 6 bases and the V segment lost 3 bases, leaving 9 bases of the junction unmatched. CDR3 length equals 17 residues. The CDR3 reads CASSFRGLAGKRDTQYF. In nucleotides, the CDR3 is TGTGCCAGCAGCTTTCGGGGACTAGCGGGGAAAAGGGATACGCAGTATTTT.

The CDR3 DNA is TGCGCCAGCAGCTTGGTGCTAGCGGGAGGAGCTGAGCAGTTCTTC. It specifies CASSLVLAGGAEQFF. The chain has TRBV5-1 and TRBJ2-1; 11 bases match TRBD2. The CDR3 sequence is 15 residues long. Looked up from germline, CDR1 is SGHRS and CDR2 is YFSETQ. V dropped 0 bases and J dropped 9; count of bases not matched to a gene: 5.

This chain connects TRBV5-5 to TRBJ1-6; maybe TRBD1 (5 bases). Trimming pared 1 base from V and 7 bases from J, leaving 15 bases between. The germline CDR1 and CDR2 sequences are SGHKS and YYEKEE (reference sequence). CDR3 size: 16 residues. CDR3 DNA sequence: TGTGCCAGCAGCTTGTGGCAGGGATCTCGGAATTCACCCCTCCACTTT. Translated: CASSLWQGSRNSPLHF.

This chain links TRBV12-3 or TRBV12-4 with TRBJ2-2; no clear D gene. This CDR3 contains 12 residues. With 4 bases removed from V and 4 bases from J, the gap between germline ends came to 4 bases. The CDR3 DNA reads TGTGCCAGCAGTTACATCACCGGGGAGCTGTTTTTT. Translation gives CASSYITGELFF.

The CDR3 protein is CASSLGTGEGSPLHF. The CDR3 nucleotides read TGTGCCAGCAGCTTGGGGACAGGGGAGGGTTCACCCCTCCACTTT. This chain joins TRBV5-4 and TRBJ1-6, with 9 bases that match TRBD1. The CDR3 runs 15 residues. The germline V gene encodes CDR1 SGHNT and CDR2 YYREEE (reference sequence). The V and J ends lost 0 bases and 9 bases, in that order; junction bases with no gene match: 4. Variable domain in full (rest from reference TRBV5-4 and TRBJ1-6): ETGVTQSPTHLIKTRGQQVTLRCSSQSGHNTVSWYQQALGQGPQFIFQYYREEENGRGNFPPRFSGLQFPNYSSELNVNALELDDSALYLCASSLGTGEGSPLHFGNGTRLTVT.

The CDR3 DNA follows: TGTGCCAGCAGAGCTAACAGGGGGATGAACACTGAAGCTTTCTTT. Amino acids: CASRANRGMNTEAFF. The rearrangement uses TRBV7-2 and TRBJ1-1; the match to TRBD1 covers 8 bases. The junction had 6 bases not matched to a gene; V was cut back by 6 bases and J by 0 bases. CDR3 length: 15 residues. Germline V gene sequence: CDR1 SGHTA, CDR2 FQGNSA.

This clone was picked up one time. This chain connects TRBV2 to TRBJ2-2, with D unclear. V was pared by 6 bases and J by 4 bases, with 9 bases between. The CDR3 loop spans 13 amino acids. Germline V gene sequence: CDR1 SNHLY, CDR2 FYNNEI. The CDR3 DNA reads TGTGCCAGCAGCTCTACCGTCACCGGGGAGCTGTTTTTT. This translates into CASSSTVTGELFF.

This rearrangement joins TRBV10-3 to TRBJ1-2; TRBD1 is a possible D gene (5 bases). There are 15 residues in the CDR3. Germline CDR1 ENHRY, CDR2 SYGVKD. Trimming took 6 bases from V and 7 from J, leaving 21 bases between them. CDR3 DNA: TGTGCCATCAGCGGGGACTTGGAAGGTCGGTTTGGCTACACCTTC. Translated, it gives CAISGDLEGRFGYTF.

V usage is TRBV5-1 and J usage is TRBJ2-7; TRBD1 might be the D (5 bases). Germline values: CDR1 SGHRS, CDR2 YFSETQ. The CDR3 length is 15 residues. The germline V and J ends were trimmed by 4 bases and 2 bases, with 16 bases remaining between them. CDR3 DNA: TGCGCCAGCAGCGACGCCCGGACACAGACCTACGAGCAGTACTTC. Translated, it gives CASSDARTQTYEQYF.

This chain uses TRBV10-3 with TRBJ1-5; 11 bases line up with TRBD1. CDR3 length equals 17 residues. Germline values: CDR1 ENHRY, CDR2 SYGVKD. V dropped 2 bases and J dropped 5; count of bases not matched to a gene: 8. In DNA form, the CDR3 reads TGTGCCATCAGTGAGACCCGGACAGGGGGCGACGATCAGCCCCAGCATTTT. Amino acids: CAISETRTGGDDQPQHF.

The chain joins TRBV4-1 to TRBJ2-2, with TRBD1 identical over 10 bases. Germline V gene sequence: CDR1 MGHRA, CDR2 YSYEKL. The CDR3 runs to 19 residues. The junction had 15 bases not matched to a gene; V was cut back by 4 bases and J by 4 bases. CDR3 amino acids: CASSPPNTGTGESTGELFF. The CDR3 bases are TGCGCCAGCAGCCCGCCTAATACCGGGACAGGGGAGAGCACCGGGGAGCTGTTTTTT.

The chain combines TRBV5-6 with TRBJ1-4, with D perhaps matching TRBD1 (5 bases). CDR1 is SGHDT, CDR2 YYEEEE, per germline. Trimming shortened V by 4 bases and J by 8 bases, and 15 bases separated the two germline ends. The CDR3 consists of 14 residues. The CDR3 DNA sequence: TGTGCCAGCAGCGCGGGAGGGGAAAGGGAAAAACTGTTTTTT. This gives the protein CASSAGGEREKLFF.

In its sample, this clone was seen once. The V and J genes are TRBV29-1 and TRBJ2-7; D unclear. Germline V CDR1 and CDR2: SQVTM, ANQGSEA. Trimming removed 4 bases at V and 1 base at J, with 14 bases between. This CDR3 is 14 amino acids long. CDR3 nucleotide sequence: TGCAGCGTTGTAGTCAGGCAGACGTCCTACGAGCAGTACTTC. Translation gives CSVVVRQTSYEQYF.

The V gene is TRBV15, the J gene TRBJ2-7; 9 positions match TRBD1. Germline assignment: CDR1 LNHNV and CDR2 YYDKDF (reference sequence). CDR3 length: 17 amino acids. The trim removed 1 base at V and 0 bases at J, leaving 7 bases unmatched. The CDR3 bases are TGTGCCACCAGCAGAGGTGGGGGACAGGGTATCTCCTACGAGCAGTACTTC. As protein: CATSRGGGQGISYEQYF. The complete variable domain, with remaining parts taken from reference TRBV15 and TRBJ2-7, reads DAMVIQNPRYQVTQFGKPVTLSCSQTLNHNVMYWYQQKSSQAPKLLFHYYDKDFNNEADTPDNFQSRRPNTSFCFLDIRSPGLGDTAMYLCATSRGGGQGISYEQYFGPGTRLTVT.

This clone was observed once. V is TRBV4-3 and J is TRBJ2-2, with D possibly being TRBD1 (5 bases). The germline V and J ends were trimmed by 0 bases and 1 base, with 9 bases remaining between them. The CDR3 contains 16 residues. Germline V gene data show CDR1 as LGHNA and CDR2 as YSLEER. DNA for the CDR3: TGCGCCAGCAGCCAAGAAGGGGCTAGGAACACCGGGGAGCTGTTTTTT. Residues: CASSQEGARNTGELFF.

This clone has a single count. J is TRBJ2-2 and V is TRBV7-9; 7 bases are shared with TRBD1. This CDR3 spans 15 amino acids. Losses at the gene ends were 5 bases for V and 7 bases for J; bases not matched to a gene: 10. Germline loops: CDR1 SEHNR, CDR2 FQNEAQ (reference sequence). The CDR3 region is CASSPPGRQGGELFF. Here the CDR3 DNA reads TGTGCCAGCAGCCCGCCCGGAAGACAGGGCGGGGAGCTGTTTTTT. The full variable domain, in which reference TRBV7-9 and TRBJ2-2 provide the parts outside the CDR3, is DTGVSQNPRHKITKRGQNVTFRCDPISEHNRLYWYRQTLGQGPEFLTYFQNEAQLEKSRLLSDRFSAERPKGSFSTLEIQRTEQGDSAMYLCASSPPGRQGGELFFGEGSRLTVL.

The V gene is TRBV7-2, the J gene TRBJ2-3; 9 bases fit TRBD2. The CDR3 contains 15 residues. The germline gives CDR1 SGHTA, CDR2 FQGNSA. After removal of 5 bases from V and 0 bases from J, the junction contained 3 bases not matched to a gene. Here the CDR3 DNA reads TGTGCCAGCAGCGCTAGCGGGGTTAGCACAGATACGCAGTATTTT. Its protein is CASSASGVSTDTQYF.

The rearrangement joins TRBV10-3 to TRBJ2-3; 13 nucleotides match TRBD2. The CDR3 extends over 16 amino acids. CDR1 and CDR2 from the germline V gene are ENHRY and SYGVKD. J gave up 3 bases and V 0 bases, and 0 bases lay outside the gene matches. CDR3 loop: CAISESGLAGTDTQYF. The DNA of the CDR3 is TGTGCCATCAGTGAGTCGGGACTAGCGGGGACAGATACGCAGTATTTT.

The genes are TRBV30 and TRBJ1-3; no clear D gene. Between the trimmed V and J ends, which lost 2 bases and 4 bases, there was a span of 12 bases. CDR1 is GTSNPN, CDR2 SVGIG, per germline (reference sequence). CDR3 length: 14 amino acids. CDR3 residues: CAWSINSLGNTIYF. CDR3 DNA: TGTGCCTGGAGTATAAACAGCCTAGGAAACACCATATATTTT.

This clone showed up just a few times. V gene TRBV6-6 combines with J gene TRBJ1-6, with 12 bases aligning to TRBD1. V lost 6 bases and J lost 9; bases outside the gene matches: 9. CDR3 length: 16 residues. Germline loops: CDR1 MNHNY, CDR2 SVGAGI (reference sequence). CDR3 amino acids: CASSLTGQGASSPLHF. CDR3 in DNA: TGTGCCAGCAGCCTTACGGGACAGGGGGCAAGTTCACCCCTCCACTTT.

This clone occurred many times. This sequence joins TRBV4-3 and TRBJ2-3, with a possible D match to TRBD1 (6 bases). V was cut by 2 bases and J by 5 bases, with 14 bases left in between. CDR1 is LGHNA, CDR2 YSLEER, per germline. The CDR3 loop spans 15 amino acids. CDR3 DNA: TGCGCCAGCAGCCAACGGAGAGGGGGTGAAGATACGCAGTATTTT. Translating gives CASSQRRGGEDTQYF.